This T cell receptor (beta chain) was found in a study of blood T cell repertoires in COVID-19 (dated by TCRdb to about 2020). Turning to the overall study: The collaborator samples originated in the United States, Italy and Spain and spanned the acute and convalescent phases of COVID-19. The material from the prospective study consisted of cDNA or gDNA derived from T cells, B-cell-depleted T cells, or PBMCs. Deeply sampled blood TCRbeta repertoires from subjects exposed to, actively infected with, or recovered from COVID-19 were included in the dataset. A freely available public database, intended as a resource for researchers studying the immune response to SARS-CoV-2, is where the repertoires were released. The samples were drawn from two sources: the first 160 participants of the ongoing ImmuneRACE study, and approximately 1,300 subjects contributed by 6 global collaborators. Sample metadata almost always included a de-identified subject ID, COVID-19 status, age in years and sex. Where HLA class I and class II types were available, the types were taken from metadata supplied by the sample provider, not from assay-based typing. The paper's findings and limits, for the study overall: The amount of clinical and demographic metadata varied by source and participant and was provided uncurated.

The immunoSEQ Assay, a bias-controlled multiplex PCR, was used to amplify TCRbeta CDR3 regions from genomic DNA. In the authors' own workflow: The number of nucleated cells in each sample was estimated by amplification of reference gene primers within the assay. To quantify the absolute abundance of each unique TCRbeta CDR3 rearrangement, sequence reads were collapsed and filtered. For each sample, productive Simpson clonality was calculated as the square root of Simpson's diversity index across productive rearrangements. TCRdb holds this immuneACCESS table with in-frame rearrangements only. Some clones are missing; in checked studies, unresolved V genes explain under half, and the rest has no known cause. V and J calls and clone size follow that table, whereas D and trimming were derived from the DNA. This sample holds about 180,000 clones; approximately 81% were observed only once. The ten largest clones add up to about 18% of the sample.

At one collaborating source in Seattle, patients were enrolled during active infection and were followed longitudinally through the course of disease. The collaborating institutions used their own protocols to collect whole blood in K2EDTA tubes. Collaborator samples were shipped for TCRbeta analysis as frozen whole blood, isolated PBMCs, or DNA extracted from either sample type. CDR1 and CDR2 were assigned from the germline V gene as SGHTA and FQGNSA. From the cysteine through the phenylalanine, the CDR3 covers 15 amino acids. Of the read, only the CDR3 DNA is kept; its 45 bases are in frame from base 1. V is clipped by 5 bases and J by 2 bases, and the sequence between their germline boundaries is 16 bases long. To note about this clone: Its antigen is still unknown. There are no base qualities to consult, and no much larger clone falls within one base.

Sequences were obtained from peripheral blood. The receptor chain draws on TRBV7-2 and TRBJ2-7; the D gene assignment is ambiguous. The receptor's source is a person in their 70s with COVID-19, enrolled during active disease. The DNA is TGTGCCAGCAGCCAAGAGGCAGCTATAACCTACGAGCAGTACTTC. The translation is CASSQEAAITYEQYF.